This TCR beta chain was found in a study of T-cell reconstitution after alpha-beta-depleted transplantation in children. Unique molecular identifiers tagged the TCRbeta library. TCRdb re-called the PCR reads through MiXCR, storing one row per CDR3 protein. The sample lists around 680,000 distinct CDR3 sequences, around 17% occurring once. This CDR3 comprises 20 residues. The V and J ends lost 2 bases and 6 bases, in that order; junction bases with no gene match: 19. Germline loops: CDR1 SGHAT, CDR2 FQDESV (reference sequence). The receptor's source is a human donor who donated a stem cell graft to a child with acute myeloid leukemia. The sample consisted of PBMCs from the stem cell graft donor, taken from the stem cell graft. The chain has TRBV11-1 and TRBJ1-6, with 7 bases that match TRBD1. The CDR3 DNA follows: TGTGCCAGCAGCTTACTTCTAACTGGGGACAGTTTCGGATCTAATTCACCCCTCCACTTT. Amino acid sequence: CASSLLLTGDSFGSNSPLHF. Supplemented by reference TRBV11-1 and TRBJ1-6, the full variable domain reads EAEVAQSPRYKITEKSQAVAFWCDPISGHATLYWYRQILGQGPELLVQFQDESVVDDSQLPKDRFSAERLKGVDSTLKIQPAELGDSAMYLCASSLLLTGDSFGSNSPLHFGNGTRLTVT.